This T cell receptor beta chain was obtained from a study of regulatory T cells in long-lasting Graves disease. CDR1 and CDR2 (germline): MDHEN, SYDVKM. Trimming cost V 6 bases and J 7 bases; bases outside gene matches: 6. The CDR3 spans 15 residues. This clonotype was detected only once. Sample time point: newly diagnosed GD, antithyroid drugs for less than 3 months. The TCR library was made from RNA that had been extracted from PBMCs in TRIzol. Arm-PCR with iRepertoire HTBI primers amplified the CDR3 regions for these TCR beta libraries. TCRdb ran MiXCR on the multiplex PCR reads and lists one entry per CDR3 protein. This sample has 300,000 to 400,000 distinct CDR3 sequences; approximately 15% occur once, and the top ten carry 30%. The sample was also reused in another study, on T cells in Graves' hyperthyroidism and ophthalmopathy. This second study notes: Patients between 18 and 65 years old had hyperthyroidism, newly diagnosed and lasting under 2 months.

This sequence joins TRBV28 and TRBJ2-2, with 12 bases identical to TRBD2. The sequencing used peripheral blood mononuclear cells (PBMCs), collected at new diagnosis, from a patient treated with antithyroid drugs. The receptor comes from a man in his forties with Graves disease. CDR3 bases: TGTGCCAGCAGCCCTGGACTAGCGGGGTTCGGGGAGCTGTTTTTT. It is translated as CASSPGLAGFGELFF.